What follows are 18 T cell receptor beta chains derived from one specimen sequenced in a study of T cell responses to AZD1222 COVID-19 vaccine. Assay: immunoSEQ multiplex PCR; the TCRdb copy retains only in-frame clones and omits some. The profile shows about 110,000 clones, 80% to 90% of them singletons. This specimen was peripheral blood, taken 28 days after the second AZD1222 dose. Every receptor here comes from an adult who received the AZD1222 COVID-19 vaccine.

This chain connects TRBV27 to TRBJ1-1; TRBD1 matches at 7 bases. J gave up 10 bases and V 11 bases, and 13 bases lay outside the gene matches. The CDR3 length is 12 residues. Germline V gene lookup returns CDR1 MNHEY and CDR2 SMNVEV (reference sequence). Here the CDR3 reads CAVGDSAFRAFF. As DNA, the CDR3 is TGTGCCGTAGGGGACAGCGCTTTTAGAGCTTTCTTT.

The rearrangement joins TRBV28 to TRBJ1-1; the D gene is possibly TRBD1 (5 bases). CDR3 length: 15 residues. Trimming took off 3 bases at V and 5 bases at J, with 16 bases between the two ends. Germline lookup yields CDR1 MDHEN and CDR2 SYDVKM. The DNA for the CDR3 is TGTGCCAGCAGTTTTATTGACAGACGGGGAACTGAAGCTTTCTTT. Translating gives CASSFIDRRGTEAFF.

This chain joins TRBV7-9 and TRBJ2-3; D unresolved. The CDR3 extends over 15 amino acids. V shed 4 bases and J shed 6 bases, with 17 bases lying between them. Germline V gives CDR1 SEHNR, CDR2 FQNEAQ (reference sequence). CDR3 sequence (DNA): TGTGCCAGCAGCTCCTCCGGCGGTGCTGGGGATACGCAGTATTTT. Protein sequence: CASSSSGGAGDTQYF.

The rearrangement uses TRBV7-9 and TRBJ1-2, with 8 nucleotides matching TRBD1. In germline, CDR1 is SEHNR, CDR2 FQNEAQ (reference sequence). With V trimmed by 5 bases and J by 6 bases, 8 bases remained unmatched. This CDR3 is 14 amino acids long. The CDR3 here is CASSPGQGEDGYTF. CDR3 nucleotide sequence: TGTGCCAGCAGCCCAGGACAGGGTGAGGATGGCTACACCTTC.

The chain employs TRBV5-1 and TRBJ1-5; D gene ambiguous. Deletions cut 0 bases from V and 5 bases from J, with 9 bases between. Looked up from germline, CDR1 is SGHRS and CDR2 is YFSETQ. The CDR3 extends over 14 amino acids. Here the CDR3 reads CASSLVPGDQPQHF. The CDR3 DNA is TGCGCCAGCAGCTTGGTTCCCGGGGATCAGCCCCAGCATTTT.

The CDR3 loop is CASTPYLSNTGELFF. The CDR3 nucleotides are TGTGCCAGCACCCCATATCTATCGAACACCGGGGAGCTGTTTTTT. The gene calls are TRBV28 and TRBJ2-2; D remains unclear. V was cut by 7 bases and J by 0 bases, with 12 bases left in between. This CDR3 is built from 15 residues. The V gene's germline CDR1 is MDHEN and CDR2 SYDVKM.

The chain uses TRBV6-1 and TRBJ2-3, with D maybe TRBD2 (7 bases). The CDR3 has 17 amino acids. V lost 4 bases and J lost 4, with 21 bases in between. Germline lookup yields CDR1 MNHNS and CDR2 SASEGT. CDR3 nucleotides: TGTGCCAGCAGTGGTAGTCGCGGGGGCGCCGCCTCAGATACGCAGTATTTT. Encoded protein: CASSGSRGGAASDTQYF.

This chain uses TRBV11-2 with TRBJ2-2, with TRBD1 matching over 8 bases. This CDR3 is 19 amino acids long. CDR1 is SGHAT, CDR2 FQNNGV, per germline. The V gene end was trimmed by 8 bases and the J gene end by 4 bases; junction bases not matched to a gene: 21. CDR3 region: CASGVVFQTGAIFTGELFF. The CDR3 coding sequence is TGTGCCAGCGGCGTGGTCTTTCAGACAGGGGCCATTTTCACCGGGGAGCTGTTTTTT.

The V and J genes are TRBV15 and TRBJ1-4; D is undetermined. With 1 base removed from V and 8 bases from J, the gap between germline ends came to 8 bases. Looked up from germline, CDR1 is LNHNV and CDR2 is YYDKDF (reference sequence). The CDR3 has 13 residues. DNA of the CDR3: TGTGCCACCAGCAGAGGCCCCCTCGAAAAACTGTTTTTT. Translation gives CATSRGPLEKLFF. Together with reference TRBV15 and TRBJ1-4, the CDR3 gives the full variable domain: DAMVIQNPRYQVTQFGKPVTLSCSQTLNHNVMYWYQQKSSQAPKLLFHYYDKDFNNEADTPDNFQSRRPNTSFCFLDIRSPGLGDTAMYLCATSRGPLEKLFFGSGTQLSVL.

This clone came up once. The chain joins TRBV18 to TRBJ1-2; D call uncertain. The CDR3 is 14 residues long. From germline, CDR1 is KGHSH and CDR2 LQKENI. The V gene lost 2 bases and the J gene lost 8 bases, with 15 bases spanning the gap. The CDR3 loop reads CASSPGGSVRGYTF. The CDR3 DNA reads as TGTGCCAGCTCACCAGGAGGGTCCGTGCGGGGCTACACCTTC.

The CDR3 bases are TGTGCCAGCAGCCTACAGGGTTCGAACACTGAAGCTTTCTTT. This codes for CASSLQGSNTEAFF. This chain connects TRBV7-9 to TRBJ1-1; maybe TRBD1 (6 bases). Germline lookup yields CDR1 SEHNR and CDR2 FQNEAQ (reference sequence). The V gene lost 5 bases and the J gene lost 1 base, with 11 bases spanning the gap. The CDR3 is 14 residues long.

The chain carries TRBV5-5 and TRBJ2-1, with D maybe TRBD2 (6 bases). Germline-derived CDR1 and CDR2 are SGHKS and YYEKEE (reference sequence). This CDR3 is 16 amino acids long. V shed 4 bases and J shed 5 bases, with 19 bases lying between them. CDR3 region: CASSSLGAGQHNEQFF. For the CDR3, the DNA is TGTGCCAGCAGCAGCCTAGGGGCGGGGCAGCACAATGAGCAGTTCTTC.

The DNA of the CDR3 is TGTGCCAGCAGCGCGACCCGAGGACGGAACCTCTCTGGAAACACCATATATTTT. This encodes CASSATRGRNLSGNTIYF. The chain combines TRBV9 with TRBJ1-3; no reliable D call. V dropped 3 bases and J dropped 0 bases, with 19 bases sitting between them. This CDR3 is 18 amino acids long. Looked up from germline, CDR1 is SGDLS and CDR2 is YYNGEE.

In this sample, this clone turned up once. The CDR3 region is CSVAMPGRGSNYGYTF. The CDR3 DNA follows: TGCAGCGTTGCCATGCCAGGCAGGGGATCTAACTATGGCTACACCTTC. The V and J genes are TRBV29-1 and TRBJ1-2; perhaps TRBD1 as D (6 bases). Trimming left V 4 bases short and J 0 bases short, with 18 bases between. Germline CDR1 SQVTM, CDR2 ANQGSEA. The CDR3 contains 16 residues.

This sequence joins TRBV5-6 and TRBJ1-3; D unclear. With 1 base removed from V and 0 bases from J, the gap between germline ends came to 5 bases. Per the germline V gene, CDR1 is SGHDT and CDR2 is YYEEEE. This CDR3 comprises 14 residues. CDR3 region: CASSLPASGNTIYF. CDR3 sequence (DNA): TGTGCCAGCAGCTTGCCCGCCTCTGGAAACACCATATATTTT.

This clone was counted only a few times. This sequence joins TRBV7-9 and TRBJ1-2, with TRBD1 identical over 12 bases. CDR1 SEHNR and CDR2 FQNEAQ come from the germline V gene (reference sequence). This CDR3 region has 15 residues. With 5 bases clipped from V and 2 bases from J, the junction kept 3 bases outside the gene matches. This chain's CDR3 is CASSPGTGGNYGYTF. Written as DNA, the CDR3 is TGTGCCAGCAGCCCCGGGACAGGGGGCAACTATGGCTACACCTTC. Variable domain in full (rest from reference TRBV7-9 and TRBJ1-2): DTGVSQNPRHKITKRGQNVTFRCDPISEHNRLYWYRQTLGQGPEFLTYFQNEAQLEKSRLLSDRFSAERPKGSFSTLEIQRTEQGDSAMYLCASSPGTGGNYGYTFGSGTRLTVV.

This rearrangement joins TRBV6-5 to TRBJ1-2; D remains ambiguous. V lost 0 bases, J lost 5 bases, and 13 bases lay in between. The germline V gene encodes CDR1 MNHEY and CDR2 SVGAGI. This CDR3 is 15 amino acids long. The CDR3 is CASSYSWEGWYGYTF. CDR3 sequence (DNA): TGTGCCAGCAGTTACTCGTGGGAAGGATGGTATGGCTACACCTTC.

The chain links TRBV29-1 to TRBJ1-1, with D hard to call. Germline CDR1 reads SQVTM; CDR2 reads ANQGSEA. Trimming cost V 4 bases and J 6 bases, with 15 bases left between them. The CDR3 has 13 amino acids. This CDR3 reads CSVVRPNFAEAFF. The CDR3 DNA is TGCAGCGTTGTTCGCCCCAATTTTGCTGAAGCTTTCTTT.